This T cell receptor (beta chain) is from a study of shared clonotypes between healthy human individuals. The J segment lost 0 bases and the V segment lost 7 bases, leaving 6 bases of the junction unmatched. The CDR3 consists of 16 residues. CDR1 and CDR2 (germline): SQVTM, ANQGSEA. The table came from immunoSEQ multiplex PCR; TCRdb's copy has only in-frame clones and leaves some out. The table has 1,500,000 or so clones, roughly 95% seen once. The sequencing input was naive CD4+ T cells sorted from blood. Subset noted: CD45RA+ positively selected. The chain links TRBV29-1 to TRBJ2-1; 13 bases are a match to TRBD2. The sequence derives from a young man in good health. DNA for the CDR3: TGCAGCGCGGGACTAGCGGGACCCGCCTCCTACAATGAGCAGTTCTTC. Translation: CSAGLAGPASYNEQFF.